These 30 T cell receptor beta chains originate from one sample sequenced in a study of blood T cell repertoires in COVID-19. The table came from immunoSEQ multiplex PCR; TCRdb's copy has only in-frame clones and leaves some out. The profile shows 90,000 to 110,000 clones, over 80% of them singletons. What was sequenced was peripheral blood. These receptors were obtained from a human donor in a cohort sampled during active COVID-19.

The chain recombines TRBV19 with TRBJ1-5; 8 positions agree with TRBD1. CDR1 is LNHDA and CDR2 is SQIVND in the germline V gene (reference sequence). CDR3 length: 15 amino acids. V was pared by 7 bases and J by 6 bases, with 11 bases of the junction left unmatched. The CDR3 DNA is TGTGCCAGTAACCCGCAGGGGGCTAAGTCTCAGCCCCAGCATTTT. This encodes CASNPQGAKSQPQHF.

The chain couples TRBV7-2 to TRBJ1-2; possibly TRBD1 for D (5 bases). The CDR3 runs 16 residues. Trimming left V 1 base short and J 5 bases short, with 17 bases between. CDR1 is SGHTA, CDR2 FQGNSA, per germline. This chain's CDR3 is CASSLDYRTLEYGYTF. The CDR3 DNA reads TGTGCCAGCAGCTTAGATTACAGGACCCTGGAGTATGGCTACACCTTC.

CDR3 protein: CASSQPRGKRAGGEQYF. The CDR3 DNA reads TGTGCCAGCAGCCAACCACGAGGAAAGCGGGCCGGGGGTGAGCAGTACTTC. The chain combines TRBV3-1 (or the pseudogene TRBV3-2) with TRBJ2-7; weak D call: TRBD2 (6 bases). The germline V gene has CDR1 LGHDT and CDR2 YNNKEL (reference sequence). This CDR3 is built from 17 residues. Trimming pared 2 bases from V and 7 bases from J, leaving 24 bases between.

V usage is TRBV6-1 and J usage is TRBJ2-4; 8 nucleotides align to TRBD2. Germline lookup yields CDR1 MNHNS and CDR2 SASEGT. The CDR3 length is 14 residues. V lost 2 bases and J lost 11; bases outside the gene matches: 8. The CDR3 region is CASSESGGGLVQYF. The DNA of the CDR3 is TGTGCCAGCAGTGAAAGCGGGGGTGGGCTAGTTCAGTACTTC.

The V call is TRBV4-1, the J call TRBJ1-2, with 9 bases lining up with TRBD1. Germline V gene sequence: CDR1 MGHRA, CDR2 YSYEKL. CDR3 size: 15 residues. The V gene end was trimmed by 3 bases and the J gene end by 2 bases; junction bases not matched to a gene: 4. In DNA, the CDR3 is TGCGCCAGCAGCCAGAGTGGACAGGGGAACTATGGCTACACCTTC. This gives the protein CASSQSGQGNYGYTF.

The chain combines TRBV10-3 with TRBJ2-7; 9 positions match TRBD2. The CDR3 length is 20 residues. The junction had 19 bases not matched to a gene; V was cut back by 4 bases and J by 0 bases. Germline CDR1 is ENHRY and CDR2 is SYGVKD. Written as DNA, the CDR3 is TGTGCCATCAGTGGTCCCTCACGAGCGGGGGGCGCGAGGAGCTCCTACGAGCAGTACTTC. This gives the protein CAISGPSRAGGARSSYEQYF.

The chain is built from TRBV15 and TRBJ2-1; 8 bases align to TRBD2. The CDR3 has 16 residues. V lost 2 bases and J lost 4; bases outside the gene matches: 7. Germline V CDR1 and CDR2: LNHNV, YYDKDF (reference sequence). The CDR3 DNA is TGTGCCACCAGCAGACCGAGCGGGAGTTATTACAATGAGCAGTTCTTC. Translation gives CATSRPSGSYYNEQFF.

The rearrangement uses TRBV4-1 and TRBJ2-4, with TRBD1 identical over 7 bases. The CDR3 consists of 18 residues. V shed 1 base and J 9 bases; nucleotides not matched to a gene: 18. Germline CDR1 MGHRA, CDR2 YSYEKL. CDR3 sequence reads: CASSQVQVGTAALGIQYF. The CDR3 DNA is TGCGCCAGCAGCCAAGTCCAGGTGGGGACAGCTGCCTTGGGCATTCAGTACTTC.

The chain has TRBV19 and TRBJ2-6, with TRBD1 identical over 9 bases. Per the germline V gene, CDR1 is LNHDA and CDR2 is SQIVND (reference sequence). Trimming took 10 bases from V and 3 from J; bases not matched to a gene: 7. There are 15 residues in the CDR3. The CDR3, as DNA: TGTGCCACACGGACAGGGGTTGGTGGGGCCAACGTCCTGACTTTC. Its translation is CATRTGVGGANVLTF.

The chain combines TRBV4-1 with TRBJ2-1; 10 bases are a match to TRBD2. Germline CDR1 and CDR2: MGHRA and YSYEKL. V lost 1 base and J lost 0; bases outside the gene matches: 9. This CDR3 has 19 residues. DNA of the CDR3: TGCGCCAGCAGCCAAGCGTACGGGACTAGCGTTAGCTCCTACAATGAGCAGTTCTTC. Its translation: CASSQAYGTSVSSYNEQFF.

The chain combines TRBV7-3 with TRBJ2-3; 8 bases match TRBD2. V was pared by 4 bases and J by 5 bases, with 8 bases of the junction left unmatched. CDR3 length: 15 residues. The germline gives CDR1 SGHTA, CDR2 FQGTGA. The CDR3 DNA reads as TGTGCCAGCAGCTGGGCCGGGACTAGTGGAGATACGCAGTATTTT. As protein: CASSWAGTSGDTQYF. The whole variable domain, remainder taken from reference TRBV7-3 and TRBJ2-3, is GAGVSQTPSNKVTEKGKYVELRCDPISGHTALYWYRQSLGQGPEFLIYFQGTGAADDSGLPNDRFFAVRPEGSVSTLKIQRTERGDSAVYLCASSWAGTSGDTQYFGPGTRLTVL.

In its sample, this clone was seen once. V usage is TRBV18 and J usage is TRBJ1-2; 8 nucleotides line up with TRBD1. With 5 bases clipped from V and 1 base from J, the junction kept 9 bases outside the gene matches. From germline, CDR1 is KGHSH and CDR2 LQKENI. CDR3 length: 16 amino acids. The CDR3 is CASSSNRGQDNYGYTF. The CDR3, as DNA: TGTGCCAGCTCAAGCAACCGGGGACAGGATAACTATGGCTACACCTTC.

This clone was detected only a few times. The chain carries TRBV12-3 or TRBV12-4 and TRBJ1-5; 7 bases line up with TRBD1. Germline trimming cut 9 bases from V and 2 bases from J; bases unmatched to any gene: 1. This CDR3 comprises 12 residues. The CDR3: CASGQGNQPQHF. CDR3 coding DNA: TGTGCCAGTGGACAGGGCAATCAGCCCCAGCATTTT.

The chain carries TRBV5-5 and TRBJ2-7; 9 bases line up with TRBD1. This CDR3 comprises 14 residues. The germline V gene encodes CDR1 SGHKS and CDR2 YYEKEE (reference sequence). Losses at the gene ends were 3 bases for V and 5 bases for J; bases not matched to a gene: 6. This CDR3 reads CASSSWDRAHEQYF. The CDR3, as DNA: TGTGCCAGCAGCTCCTGGGACAGGGCCCACGAGCAGTACTTC.

J is TRBJ2-1 and V is TRBV7-9; 12 bases align to TRBD2. Germline values: CDR1 SEHNR, CDR2 FQNEAQ (reference sequence). V lost 5 bases to trimming and J lost 3 bases; unmatched junction nucleotides: 5. The CDR3 is 16 amino acids. The CDR3 region has the DNA TGTGCCAGCAGCCCGGAACTAGCGGGGGGCTACAATGAGCAGTTCTTC. Amino acids: CASSPELAGGYNEQFF.

This chain joins TRBV7-2 and TRBJ2-5; 10 positions match TRBD2. The CDR3 is made up of 17 amino acids. V shed 4 bases, J shed 0 bases, and the junction held 8 bases outside the gene matches. Per germline, CDR1 SGHTA and CDR2 FQGNSA. CDR3 DNA sequence: TGTGCCAGCAGCTCTCGGACTAGCGGATGGTACCAAGAGACCCAGTACTTC. Residues: CASSSRTSGWYQETQYF.

The chain recombines TRBV27 with TRBJ2-1; D is unresolved. Trimming took off 6 bases at V and 5 bases at J, with 11 bases between the two ends. Germline values: CDR1 MNHEY, CDR2 SMNVEV (reference sequence). This CDR3 region has 13 residues. The CDR3 nucleotides read TGTGCCAGCAGGATTGGCCAAAACAATGAGCAGTTCTTC. It specifies CASRIGQNNEQFF.

The chain carries TRBV6-1 and TRBJ1-6; 7 bases are shared with TRBD1. CDR3 length equals 16 residues. Germline CDR1 is MNHNS and CDR2 is SASEGT. V lost 3 bases, J lost 9 bases, and 11 bases stayed unmatched. CDR3 DNA: TGTGCCAGCAGTGATTTGTTGGGACAGAGAAGTTCACCCCTCCACTTT. This encodes CASSDLLGQRSSPLHF.

A note on this clone: This specimen includes other DNA sequences encoding the same CDR3. This sequence joins TRBV5-1 and TRBJ1-4, with a possible D match to TRBD1 (6 bases). Trimming shortened V by 4 bases and J by 8 bases, and 18 bases separated the two germline ends. The germline V gene has CDR1 SGHRS and CDR2 YFSETQ. The CDR3 is 15 residues long. As DNA, the CDR3 is TGCGCCAGCAGCGGACCGACAGGAAAAGGAGAAAAACTGTTTTTT. This translates into CASSGPTGKGEKLFF.

This clone appeared once. The J gene is TRBJ2-7, the V gene TRBV9; 10 positions agree with TRBD2. CDR3 length: 17 amino acids. The V gene end was trimmed by 4 bases and the J gene end by 5 bases; junction bases not matched to a gene: 15. In germline, CDR1 is SGDLS, CDR2 YYNGEE. The CDR3 sequence is CASSPRGPAGGPNEQYF. The CDR3 bases are TGTGCCAGCAGCCCCCGAGGTCCAGCGGGAGGGCCAAACGAGCAGTACTTC.

The chain joins TRBV14 to TRBJ1-1, with 7 bases matching TRBD1. The CDR3 covers 23 residues. In germline, CDR1 is SGHDN, CDR2 FVKESK. Trimming cost V 1 base and J 2 bases; bases outside gene matches: 28. For the CDR3, the DNA is TGTGCCAGCAGCCAAGCGGTCAGGGGGTCCCCGAAAAGGGAACCGGGGCACAACACTGAAGCTTTCTTT. Translating it yields CASSQAVRGSPKREPGHNTEAFF.

The chain has TRBV6-1 and TRBJ1-5, with 7 bases fitting TRBD1. V gave up 1 base and J gave up 4 bases; unmatched junction bases: 7. There are 16 residues in the CDR3. From germline, CDR1 is MNHNS and CDR2 SASEGT. In DNA form, the CDR3 reads TGTGCCAGCAGTGAAGGTTGGACAGGAGGGAATCAGCCCCAGCATTTT. It codes for CASSEGWTGGNQPQHF.

This clone was seen a few times. The genes are TRBV27 and TRBJ1-2; no reliable D call. The CDR3 runs to 12 residues. Looked up from germline, CDR1 is MNHEY and CDR2 is SMNVEV (reference sequence). V lost 7 bases, J lost 8 bases, and 14 bases lay in between. The DNA of the CDR3 is TGTGCCAGCAAAGGAGGAGGCCGAGGCTACACCTTC. Translation: CASKGGGRGYTF.

Only one count was recorded for this clone. This rearrangement joins TRBV6-5 to TRBJ1-2; D is undetermined. The V gene lost 8 bases and the J gene lost 5 bases, with 15 bases spanning the gap. This CDR3 has 13 residues. Germline CDR1 reads MNHEY; CDR2 reads SVGAGI. The chain's CDR3 is CASVPQVEYGYTF. In DNA form, the CDR3 reads TGTGCCAGCGTCCCTCAGGTGGAATATGGCTACACCTTC.

The rearrangement uses TRBV10-3 and TRBJ2-7, with TRBD2 matching over 9 bases. J gave up 2 bases and V 3 bases, and 8 bases lay outside the gene matches. CDR3 length equals 16 residues. Germline loops: CDR1 ENHRY, CDR2 SYGVKD. CDR3 nucleotide sequence: TGTGCCATCAGTGACCCCGGGACTAGCCCTACCTACGAGCAGTACTTC. Residues: CAISDPGTSPTYEQYF.

V gene TRBV6-2 or TRBV6-3 combines with J gene TRBJ2-7; 11 nucleotides agree with TRBD2. The germline V gene has CDR1 MNHEY and CDR2 SVGEGT. This CDR3 spans 15 amino acids. V trimming: 5 bases; J trimming: 4 bases; junction bases outside the gene matches: 7. The CDR3 reads CASSPQTSGSYEQYF. CDR3 nucleotide sequence: TGTGCCAGCAGTCCCCAAACTAGCGGGAGTTACGAGCAGTACTTC.

This chain uses TRBV2 with TRBJ2-5; 7 nucleotides match TRBD2. Germline V lookup: CDR1 SNHLY, CDR2 FYNNEI. CDR3 length: 15 residues. Trimming removed 6 bases from V and 5 bases from J; junction bases left unmatched: 12. Written as DNA, the CDR3 is TGTGCCAGCAGGGAGGGACTACCGGGGGTCGAGACCCAGTACTTC. Amino acids: CASREGLPGVETQYF.

The V call is TRBV19, the J call TRBJ2-2; D is perhaps TRBD1 (5 bases). This CDR3 contains 16 residues. Per germline, CDR1 LNHDA and CDR2 SQIVND (reference sequence). V gave up 5 bases and J gave up 4 bases, with 17 bases separating them. CDR3 sequence reads: CASSGIRQFSTGELFF. In DNA, the CDR3 is TGTGCCAGTAGTGGCATACGACAGTTTTCCACCGGGGAGCTGTTTTTT.

This chain connects TRBV5-1 to TRBJ2-1; D ambiguous. The CDR3 is 11 amino acids. From germline, CDR1 is SGHRS and CDR2 YFSETQ. Trimming removed 4 bases from V and 6 bases from J, with 5 bases in between. The CDR3 nucleotides are TGCGCCAGCAGCGTAGCCAATGAGCAGTTCTTC. This translates into CASSVANEQFF.

This chain uses TRBV29-1 with TRBJ2-1; D is uncertain. The germline V gene encodes CDR1 SQVTM and CDR2 ANQGSEA. This CDR3 is built from 11 residues. The V gene lost 4 bases and the J gene lost 4 bases, with 5 bases spanning the gap. Here the CDR3 DNA reads TGCAGCGTTGTACTATACAATGAGCAGTTCTTC. This codes for CSVVLYNEQFF.